The 25 T cell receptor beta chains listed next were all sequenced from one sample in a study of T cell responses to AZD1222 COVID-19 vaccine. Here immunoSEQ multiplex PCR was the method, and the copy in TCRdb shows in-frame clones only, minus some. The sample shows 90,000 to 140,000 clones, 82% of them seen only once. Sequencing used peripheral blood, obtained on day 0 of AZD1222 vaccination. These receptors were obtained from an adult in good health.

This rearrangement joins TRBV3-1 (or the pseudogene TRBV3-2) to TRBJ2-7, with D unresolved. V was pared by 3 bases and J by 8 bases, with 23 bases between. Germline V gives CDR1 LGHDT, CDR2 YNNKEL (reference sequence). The CDR3 consists of 16 residues. The DNA of the CDR3 is TGTGCCAGCAGCCATATTCCCGCTACCTCAATGCTCAAGCAGTACTTC. Amino acids: CASSHIPATSMLKQYF.

This sequence joins TRBV19 and TRBJ1-1; D call uncertain. The germline CDR1 and CDR2 sequences are LNHDA and SQIVND (reference sequence). Trimming took 7 bases from V and 5 from J, leaving 11 bases between them. CDR3 size: 12 residues. In DNA form, the CDR3 reads TGTGCCAGTACGAGGTTCGGGACTGAAGCTTTCTTT. Amino acids: CASTRFGTEAFF.

J is TRBJ2-3 and V is TRBV9; 10 bases fit TRBD2. Trimming cost V 6 bases and J 5 bases; bases outside gene matches: 9. Germline V gene sequence: CDR1 SGDLS, CDR2 YYNGEE. The CDR3 loop spans 15 amino acids. CDR3 loop: CASKPSGGALDTQYF. The CDR3 region has the DNA TGTGCCAGCAAACCAAGCGGGGGGGCGCTAGATACGCAGTATTTT.

The CDR3 DNA follows: TGTGCCAGCTCACCACGGAGGGGCGCGTCAACTAATGAAAAACTGTTTTTT. Protein: CASSPRRGASTNEKLFF. The V call is TRBV18, the J call TRBJ1-4; D might be TRBD1 (5 bases). The V gene's germline CDR1 is KGHSH and CDR2 LQKENI. V shed 1 base and J shed 0 bases, with 12 bases lying between them. The length of the CDR3 is 17 residues.

The rearrangement links TRBV5-4 to TRBJ1-2, with D possibly TRBD1 on 5 matching bases. V was cut by 0 bases and J by 4 bases, with 13 bases left in between. The germline CDR1 and CDR2 sequences are SGHNT and YYREEE (reference sequence). The CDR3 runs 15 residues. The CDR3, as DNA: TGTGCCAGCAGCTTGGAGGGGTCAGGCCTCTATGGCTACACCTTC. This sequence encodes CASSLEGSGLYGYTF.

This rearrangement joins TRBV4-2 to TRBJ2-4, with 9 nucleotides matching TRBD1. The CDR3 covers 15 residues. Per the germline V gene, CDR1 is LGHNA and CDR2 is YNFKEQ. Trimming cost V 1 base and J 3 bases; bases outside gene matches: 1. The CDR3 region is CASSQGTGDKNIQYF. The DNA of the CDR3 is TGTGCCAGCAGCCAAGGGACAGGGGACAAAAACATTCAGTACTTC.

V gene TRBV2 combines with J gene TRBJ2-3; D ambiguous. The CDR3 has 14 amino acids. V was cut by 7 bases and J by 3 bases, with 14 bases left in between. From germline, CDR1 is SNHLY and CDR2 FYNNEI. CDR3 bases: TGTGCCAGCAATGCTATCCTAAGTACAGATACGCAGTATTTT. Its protein is CASNAILSTDTQYF.

V gene TRBV5-5 combines with J gene TRBJ1-2; 10 nucleotides align to TRBD1. CDR3 length: 15 residues. From germline, CDR1 is SGHKS and CDR2 YYEKEE (reference sequence). V gave up 4 bases and J gave up 1 base; unmatched junction bases: 4. CDR3 nucleotides: TGTGCCAGCAGCGACCGGGACAGGGGTAACTATGGCTACACCTTC. Translating it yields CASSDRDRGNYGYTF.

The chain recombines TRBV5-1 with TRBJ2-2; 7 bases map to TRBD1. The CDR3 spans 16 residues. The germline V gene encodes CDR1 SGHRS and CDR2 YFSETQ. V shed 1 base, J shed 1 base, and the junction held 4 bases outside the gene matches. Here the CDR3 reads CASSLLGQMNTGELFF. The CDR3 DNA is TGCGCCAGCAGCTTGCTGGGACAGATGAACACCGGGGAGCTGTTTTTT.

In DNA form, the CDR3 reads TGTGCCAGTAACCTGACCCCGTTTAGCAATCAGCCCCAGCATTTT. Its protein product is CASNLTPFSNQPQHF. This rearrangement joins TRBV19 to TRBJ1-5; no clear D. This CDR3 contains 15 residues. Germline values: CDR1 LNHDA, CDR2 SQIVND (reference sequence). V shed 7 bases and J shed 0 bases, with 13 bases lying between them.

The chain recombines TRBV4-1 with TRBJ2-7; D possibly corresponds to TRBD1 (5 bases). V was trimmed by 5 bases and J by 1 base, leaving 9 bases between them. CDR1 and CDR2 (germline): MGHRA, YSYEKL. The CDR3 runs to 13 residues. The CDR3 loop reads CASSEGHSYEQYF. In DNA form, the CDR3 reads TGCGCCAGCAGCGAAGGACATTCCTACGAGCAGTACTTC.

This clone is a singleton in its sample. The gene calls are TRBV7-8 and TRBJ2-5, with 13 bases aligning to TRBD2. Trimming at V came to 4 bases and at J to 1 base, leaving 3 bases not matched to a gene. Per the germline V gene, CDR1 is SGHVS and CDR2 is FQNEAQ. This CDR3 contains 16 residues. The CDR3 is CASSWTSGGSQETQYF. In DNA form, the CDR3 reads TGTGCCAGCAGCTGGACTAGCGGGGGATCCCAAGAGACCCAGTACTTC. The full variable domain, rest sourced from reference TRBV7-8 and TRBJ2-5, is GAGVSQSPRYKVAKRGQDVALRCDPISGHVSLFWYQQALGQGPEFLTYFQNEAQLDKSGLPSDRFFAERPEGSVSTLKIQRTQQEDSAVYLCASSWTSGGSQETQYFGPGTRLLVL.

This chain uses TRBV3-1 (or the pseudogene TRBV3-2) with TRBJ2-1, with unresolved D. Germline V gene sequence: CDR1 LGHDT, CDR2 YNNKEL (reference sequence). Trimming stripped 2 bases from V and 0 bases from J, with 11 bases between. There are 16 residues in the CDR3. The CDR3 reads CASSQNHHSSYNEQFF. DNA for the CDR3: TGTGCCAGCAGCCAAAACCACCACAGCTCCTACAATGAGCAGTTCTTC.

CDR3: CASSLLGAKEQFF. Here the CDR3 DNA reads TGTGCCAGCAGTTTGCTAGGAGCAAAAGAGCAGTTCTTC. The chain employs TRBV12-3 or TRBV12-4 and TRBJ2-1; D gene uncertain. This CDR3 is 13 amino acids long. Trimming shortened V by 3 bases and J by 10 bases, and 13 bases separated the two germline ends.

This sequence joins TRBV4-2 and TRBJ1-1; no clear D gene. Germline assignment: CDR1 LGHNA and CDR2 YNFKEQ. This CDR3 comprises 13 residues. Trimming took 2 bases from V and 1 from J, leaving 5 bases between them. The CDR3 bases are TGTGCCAGCAGCCAAAGGCCGAACACTGAAGCTTTCTTT. It codes for CASSQRPNTEAFF.

The sample holds a few counts of this clone. CDR3 region: CASSPPEGVNTEAFF. The CDR3 DNA reads as TGTGCCAGCTCACCACCGGAAGGGGTGAACACTGAAGCTTTCTTT. The V gene is TRBV18, the J gene TRBJ1-1; a weak D match, TRBD1 (5 bases). The CDR3 covers 15 residues. CDR1 is KGHSH, CDR2 LQKENI, per germline. Trimming stripped 0 bases from V and 0 bases from J, with 8 bases between.

The chain links TRBV6-1 to TRBJ2-7, with TRBD1 identical over 8 bases. The J segment lost 12 bases and the V segment lost 1 base, leaving 14 bases of the junction unmatched. CDR1 is MNHNS and CDR2 is SASEGT in the germline V gene. There are 15 residues in the CDR3. The DNA for the CDR3 is TGTGCCAGCAGTGAAGATTGGACAGGGATCGCGGGGTCGTACTTC. Its translation is CASSEDWTGIAGSYF.

CDR3 bases: TGTGCCAGCAGTTTAGGGGCCAGGCTGAACACTGAAGCTTTCTTT. It codes for CASSLGARLNTEAFF. The genes are TRBV27 and TRBJ1-1, with a possible D match to TRBD1 (5 bases). Germline V lookup: CDR1 MNHEY, CDR2 SMNVEV (reference sequence). The CDR3 has 15 amino acids. V dropped 2 bases and J dropped 0 bases, with 10 bases sitting between them.

This clone came up a few times. The chain combines TRBV12-3 or TRBV12-4 with TRBJ1-1; TRBD1 aligns across 9 bases. The CDR3 runs 12 residues. The V segment lost 3 bases and the J segment 11 bases; nucleotides outside the gene matches: 4. The CDR3 nucleotides read TGTGCCAGCAGTTTGTGGGACAGGGACGCTTTCTTT. It encodes CASSLWDRDAFF.

This clone was counted between two and nine times. This chain joins TRBV4-1 and TRBJ2-3, with 11 bases matching TRBD2. Germline CDR1 MGHRA, CDR2 YSYEKL. The CDR3 is 16 amino acids. The junction had 3 bases not matched to a gene; V was cut back by 1 base and J by 3 bases. The CDR3: CASSQVSGGATDTQYF. The CDR3 DNA reads TGCGCCAGCAGCCAAGTTAGCGGGGGGGCTACAGATACGCAGTATTTT.

CDR3 bases: TGTGCCAGCAGCCCATGGGGGGAGACCCAGTACTTC. Translation gives CASSPWGETQYF. The chain employs TRBV11-2 and TRBJ2-5, with D tentatively TRBD1 or TRBD2 (5 bases each). The germline V gene has CDR1 SGHAT and CDR2 FQNNGV. The CDR3 covers 12 residues. Trimming left V 5 bases short and J 5 bases short, with 9 bases between. The full variable domain, rest sourced from reference TRBV11-2 and TRBJ2-5, is EAGVAQSPRYKIIEKRQSVAFWCNPISGHATLYWYQQILGQGPKLLIQFQNNGVVDDSQLPKDRFSAERLKGVDSTLKIQPAKLEDSAVYLCASSPWGETQYFGPGTRLLVL.

The chain joins TRBV2 to TRBJ1-4, with D unresolved. This CDR3 is built from 14 residues. Per the germline V gene, CDR1 is SNHLY and CDR2 is FYNNEI. V was pared by 6 bases and J by 7 bases, with 15 bases between. Written as DNA, the CDR3 is TGTGCCAGCAGATTGGAAGTGGGGAGTGAAAAACTGTTTTTT. Translating gives CASRLEVGSEKLFF.

V is TRBV30 and J is TRBJ1-2, with a possible D match to TRBD1 (6 bases). The CDR3 sequence is 10 residues long. V was clipped by 7 bases and J by 8 bases, with 11 bases between them. In germline, CDR1 is GTSNPN, CDR2 SVGIG (reference sequence). The DNA of the CDR3 is TGTGCCTTTGGGACATACGGCTACACCTTC. Residues: CAFGTYGYTF.

The rearrangement uses TRBV6-5 and TRBJ2-3; D may be TRBD1 or TRBD2 (6 bases each). CDR1 and CDR2 from the germline V gene are MNHEY and SVGAGI. V was shortened by 0 bases and J by 3 bases, with 13 bases between the two germline ends. This CDR3 comprises 16 residues. CDR3 nucleotides: TGTGCCAGCAGTTACTCGATTGAAGGGGGGACAGATACGCAGTATTTT. Translating gives CASSYSIEGGTDTQYF.

In this sample, this clone turned up a few times. V and J are TRBV12-5 and TRBJ2-7, with TRBD1 matching 9 bases. The germline CDR1 and CDR2 sequences are LGHNT and FRNRAP. This CDR3 region has 14 residues. The V and J ends lost 5 bases and 5 bases, in that order; junction bases with no gene match: 7. This CDR3 is CASGRDRVIDEQYF. The CDR3 coding sequence is TGTGCTAGTGGTCGGGACAGGGTGATCGACGAGCAGTACTTC.